The text below deals with one TCR beta chain. This clone was seen a handful of times. No cognate antigen has been identified for it. No qualities accompany the bases; no much larger clone lies one base away. The immunoSEQ Assay, a bias-controlled multiplex PCR, was used to amplify TCRbeta CDR3 regions from genomic DNA. The original methods were these. The number of nucleated cells in each sample was estimated from the amplification of reference gene primers within the assay. Sequence reads were collapsed and filtered to measure the absolute abundance of every unique TCRbeta CDR3 rearrangement. For each sample, productive Simpson clonality was calculated as the square root of Simpson's diversity index over productive rearrangements. Here the immuneACCESS table is served through TCRdb, limited to in-frame sequences with V and J called. Missing clones are a known gap in these copies; in checked studies unresolved V genes cover under half, and the rest lacks a known reason. The V and J calls and clone size were taken over from that table, and D and trimming were inferred from the DNA. This sample lists about 220,000 clones; 70% to 85% were detected once. The top ten clonotypes cover roughly 3.5% of the sample.

The germline V end is reduced by 3 bases and the J end by 2 bases; junction bases left unmatched: 4. The CDR3 numbers 15 residues from cysteine through phenylalanine. Only the CDR3 region is kept as DNA, spanning 45 bases read in frame from base 1. CDR1 SGHRS and CDR2 YFSETQ are derived from the germline V gene. Participants in the prospective study were enrolled through a virtual design, were aged about 18 to 100 years, and lived in 20 to 30 United States geographic areas. In the prospective study, cohorts were assigned on the basis of participant-reported clinical history obtained from a screening survey and a study questionnaire. ImmuneRACE Cohort 3 recovered participants were defined by two consecutive negative NP/OP PCR tests, healthcare professional clearance, or symptom resolution. Mobile phlebotomists in the prospective study collected whole blood, serum and a nasopharyngeal or oropharyngeal swab from every participant. Participants in the prospective study had the option to provide additional blood draws and questionnaires over an approximately 2-month period. Blood samples from the prospective study were shipped frozen or at room temperature prior to DNA extraction.

This sample is drawn from a study of blood T cell repertoires in COVID-19 (dated by TCRdb to about 2020). A note on the overall study: Collaborator samples came from the United States, Italy and Spain and covered acute and convalescent phases of COVID-19. The prospective study material was composed of cDNA or gDNA derived from T cells, B-cell-depleted T cells, or PBMCs. Deeply sampled blood TCRbeta repertoires from subjects exposed to, actively infected with, or recovered from COVID-19 were included in the dataset. The sample metadata nearly always contained a de-identified subject ID, COVID-19 status, age in years and sex. The repertoires were released in a freely available public database meant as a resource for research on the immune response to SARS-CoV-2. The samples were drawn from the first 160 participants of the ongoing ImmuneRACE study and from 1,254 subjects provided by 6 global collaborators. Where HLA class I and class II types were available, the types were taken from metadata supplied by the sample provider, not from assay-based typing.

Beyond this particular receptor, the publication reports: How much clinical and demographic metadata was included differed by source and by participant, and the metadata was provided uncurated.

Material: PBMCs or T cells enriched from blood (not recorded which). The rearrangement combines TRBV5-1 with TRBJ1-4; 7 nucleotides in the junction match TRBD1. This clonotype was sampled from a woman aged 55-70 years who had recovered from COVID-19. The CDR3 amino acid sequence is: CASSSQGGTNEKLFF. The DNA sequence is given as TGCGCCAGCAGCTCCCAGGGGGGTACTAATGAAAAACTGTTTTTT.